The next 8 T cell receptor beta chains were all read from a single sample in a study of blood T cells in healthy people across ages. Then a second PCR, running roughly 7 to 11 cycles, was carried out with a sample-barcoded 5' primer and a J-beta primer mix. TCRdb reprocessed the 5' RACE reads with MiXCR, giving one entry per CDR3 protein. The sample includes roughly 1.7 million distinct CDR3 sequences, roughly a third of them seen just once. The sample taken for sequencing was blood. These receptors all stem from a woman younger than 45 in good health.

The sample holds a few counts of this clonotype. The V and J genes are TRBV24-1 and TRBJ2-5; D unclear. CDR3 length: 12 residues. V shed 1 base and J shed 5 bases, with 4 bases lying between them. Germline values: CDR1 KGHDR, CDR2 SFDVKD. The CDR3 nucleotides read TGTGCCACCAGTGATTTCACGGAGACCCAGTACTTC. Its translation is CATSDFTETQYF.

This clonotype has just a few counts. Compared with germline, one end of the junction differs, possibly owing to a read error. This chain links TRBV6-5 with TRBJ1-2; no definite D call. This CDR3 is built from 13 residues. The germline V gene encodes CDR1 MNHEY and CDR2 SVGAGI. This CDR3 is CASGYGLESGYTF. DNA for the CDR3: TGTGCCAGCGGTTACGGCCTAGAGAGTGGCTACACCTTC.

The chain carries TRBV27 and TRBJ2-5; 10 bases align to TRBD2. CDR1 is MNHEY, CDR2 SMNVEV, per germline (reference sequence). The length of the CDR3 is 17 residues. The junction had 13 bases not matched to a gene; V was cut back by 4 bases and J by 5 bases. The CDR3 region is CASSSLGQRGGEETQYF. The CDR3 DNA reads TGTGCCAGCAGTTCCCTTGGTCAGCGGGGGGGTGAGGAGACCCAGTACTTC.

This clonotype was found once. V is TRBV6-1 and J is TRBJ1-5, with D unresolved. Trimming removed 8 bases at V and 4 bases at J, with 9 bases between. The CDR3 extends over 12 amino acids. The germline V gene has CDR1 MNHNS and CDR2 SASEGT. CDR3 loop: CASARRNQPQHF. The CDR3 bases are TGTGCCAGCGCCCGGCGGAATCAGCCCCAGCATTTT.

This clonotype was picked up a small number of times. V and J are TRBV20-1 and TRBJ2-7, with 10 positions matching TRBD2. The length of the CDR3 is 14 residues. Germline V lookup: CDR1 DFQATT, CDR2 SNEGSKA (reference sequence). V shed 3 bases, J shed 3 bases, and the junction held 5 bases outside the gene matches. CDR3 amino acids: CSASIAGGLYEQYF. The CDR3 DNA follows: TGCAGTGCTAGTATAGCGGGGGGCCTCTACGAGCAGTACTTC.

V gene TRBV4-2 combines with J gene TRBJ2-3; D remains ambiguous. CDR3 length: 15 amino acids. Trimming removed 4 bases from V and 0 bases from J, with 11 bases in between. Germline lookup yields CDR1 LGHNA and CDR2 YNFKEQ. CDR3 protein: CASSPQVGSTDTQYF. CDR3 in DNA: TGTGCCAGCAGCCCCCAGGTGGGGAGCACAGATACGCAGTATTTT.

This clonotype was counted between two and nine times. The V gene is TRBV9, the J gene TRBJ1-2; weak D call: TRBD1 (5 bases). The CDR3 is made up of 15 amino acids. Trimming cost V 6 bases and J 4 bases, with 19 bases left between them. Germline V gene lookup returns CDR1 SGDLS and CDR2 YYNGEE. DNA of the CDR3: TGTGCCAGCACCCGAGCAGGGCAGGGTATCTATGGCTACACCTTC. This sequence encodes CASTRAGQGIYGYTF. The full variable domain, in which reference TRBV9 and TRBJ1-2 provide the parts outside the CDR3, is DSGVTQTPKHLITATGQRVTLRCSPRSGDLSVYWYQQSLDQGLQFLIQYYNGEERAKGNILERFSAQQFPDLHSELNLSSLELGDSALYFCASTRAGQGIYGYTFGSGTRLTVV.

This clonotype was detected a few times. The rearrangement links TRBV12-3 or TRBV12-4 to TRBJ2-1; D is perhaps TRBD1 (5 bases). This CDR3 contains 15 residues. V lost 5 bases to trimming and J lost 3 bases, with 14 bases between them. The CDR3 protein is CASSPEPGLYNEQFF. The CDR3 bases are TGTGCCAGCAGTCCCGAGCCAGGGCTCTACAATGAGCAGTTCTTC.